This TCR beta chain was found in a study of shared clonotypes between healthy human individuals. Method: immunoSEQ multiplex PCR; TCRdb's copy keeps in-frame clones and lacks some. The repertoire holds a few million clones, with approximately 95% as singletons. CDR3 length equals 13 residues. CDR1 is SGDLS and CDR2 is YYNGEE in the germline V gene. V lost 4 bases to trimming and J lost 8 bases, with 15 bases between them. J is TRBJ1-2 and V is TRBV9, with a possible D match to TRBD1 (5 bases). The receptor's source is a man between 18 and 29 years old in good health. Some clones in this sample may be carry-over from other donors' samples. The specimen sequenced was naive CD4+ T cells from PBMCs. Subset meaning: CD45RA+ positively selected. The CDR3 region is CASSPGARRGYTF. In nucleotides, the CDR3 is TGTGCCAGCAGCCCCGGGGCCCGGAGGGGCTACACCTTC.